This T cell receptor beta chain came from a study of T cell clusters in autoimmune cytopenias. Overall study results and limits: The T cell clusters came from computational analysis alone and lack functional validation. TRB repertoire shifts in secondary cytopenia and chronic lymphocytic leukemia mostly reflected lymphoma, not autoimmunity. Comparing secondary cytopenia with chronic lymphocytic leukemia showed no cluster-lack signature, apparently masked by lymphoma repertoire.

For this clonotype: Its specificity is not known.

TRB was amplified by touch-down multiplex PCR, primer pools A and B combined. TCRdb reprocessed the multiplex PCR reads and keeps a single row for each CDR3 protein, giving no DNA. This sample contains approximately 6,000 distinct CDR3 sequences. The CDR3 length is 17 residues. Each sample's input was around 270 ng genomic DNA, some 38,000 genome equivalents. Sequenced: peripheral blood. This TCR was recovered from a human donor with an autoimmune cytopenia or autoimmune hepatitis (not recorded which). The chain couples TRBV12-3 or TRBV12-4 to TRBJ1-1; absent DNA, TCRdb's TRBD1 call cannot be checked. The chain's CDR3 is CASSYSLFYGGNTEAFF.